The T cell receptor (beta chain) under discussion was sequenced for a study of OX40 agonist ivuxolimab in advanced cancers. The repertoire was sequenced with immunoSEQ multiplex PCR; TCRdb's copy has only in-frame clones and lacks some. The table records about 41,000 clones, roughly 80% of them present only once. The sequences come from CD4+ or CD8+ T cells sorted from blood, collected in a trial of the OX40 agonist ivuxolimab. The source of this sequence is an adult with an advanced solid tumor such as melanoma, head and neck, liver or kidney cancer.

The CDR3 coding sequence is TGTGCCAGCTCACCGGGCAACCGACCGCTAGCCAAAAACATTCAGTACTTC. Protein product: CASSPGNRPLAKNIQYF. The chain has TRBV18 and TRBJ2-4; D gene uncertain. Germline V CDR1 and CDR2: KGHSH, LQKENI. The CDR3 spans 17 residues. The V end was cut by 3 bases, the J end by 0 bases, with 15 bases between.